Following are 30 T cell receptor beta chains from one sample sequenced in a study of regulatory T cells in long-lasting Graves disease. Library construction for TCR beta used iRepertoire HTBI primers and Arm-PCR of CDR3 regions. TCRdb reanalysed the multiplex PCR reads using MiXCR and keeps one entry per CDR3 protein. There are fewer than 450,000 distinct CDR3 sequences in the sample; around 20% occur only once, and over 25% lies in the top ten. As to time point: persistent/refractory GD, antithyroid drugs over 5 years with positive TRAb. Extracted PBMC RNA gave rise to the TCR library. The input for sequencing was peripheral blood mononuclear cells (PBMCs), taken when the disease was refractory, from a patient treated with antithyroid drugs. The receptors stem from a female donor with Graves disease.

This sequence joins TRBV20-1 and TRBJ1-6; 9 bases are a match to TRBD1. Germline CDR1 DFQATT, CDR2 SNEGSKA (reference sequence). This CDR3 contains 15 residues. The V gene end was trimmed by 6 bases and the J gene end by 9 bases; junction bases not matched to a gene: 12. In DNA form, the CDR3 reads TGCAGTGCAACGAAACCGGGACAGGGCTCTTCACCCCTCCACTTT. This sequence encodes CSATKPGQGSSPLHF.

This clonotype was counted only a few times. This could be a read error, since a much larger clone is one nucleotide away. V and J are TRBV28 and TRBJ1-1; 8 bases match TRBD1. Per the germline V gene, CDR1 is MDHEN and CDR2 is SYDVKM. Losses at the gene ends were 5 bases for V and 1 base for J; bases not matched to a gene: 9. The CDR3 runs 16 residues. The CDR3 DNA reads TGTGCCAGCAGTCCAGGACAGGGCGTATCGAACACTGAAGCTTTCTTT. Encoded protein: CASSPGQGVSNTEAFF.

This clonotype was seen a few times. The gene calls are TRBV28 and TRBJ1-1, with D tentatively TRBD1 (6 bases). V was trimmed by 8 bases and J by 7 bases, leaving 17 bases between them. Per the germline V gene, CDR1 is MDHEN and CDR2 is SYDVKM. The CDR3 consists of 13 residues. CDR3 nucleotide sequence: TGTGCCAGCCGGAAGGGGGATTTGGGTGAAGCTTTCTTT. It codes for CASRKGDLGEAFF.

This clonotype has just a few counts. In DNA, the CDR3 is TGTGCCAGCAGTTGGAGACAAGACTTAGAAGCTTTCTTT. Translating it yields CASSWRQDLEAFF. This chain uses TRBV27 with TRBJ1-1; no firm D call. The CDR3 runs 13 residues. Trimming left V 4 bases short and J 8 bases short, with 14 bases between. Germline values: CDR1 MNHEY, CDR2 SMNVEV (reference sequence).

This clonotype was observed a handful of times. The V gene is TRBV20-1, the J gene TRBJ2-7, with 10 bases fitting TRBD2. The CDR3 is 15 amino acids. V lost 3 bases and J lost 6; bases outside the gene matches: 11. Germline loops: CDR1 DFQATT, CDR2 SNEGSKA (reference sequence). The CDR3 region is CSASSQLAGRGEQYF. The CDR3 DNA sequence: TGCAGTGCTAGTTCCCAACTAGCGGGACGCGGCGAGCAGTACTTC.

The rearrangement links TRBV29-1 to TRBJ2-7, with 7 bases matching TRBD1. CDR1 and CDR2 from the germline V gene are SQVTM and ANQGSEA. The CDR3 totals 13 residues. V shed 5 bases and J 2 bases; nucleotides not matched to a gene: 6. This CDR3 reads CSVNRQGAYEQYF. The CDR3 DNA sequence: TGCAGCGTTAATCGTCAGGGGGCCTACGAGCAGTACTTC.

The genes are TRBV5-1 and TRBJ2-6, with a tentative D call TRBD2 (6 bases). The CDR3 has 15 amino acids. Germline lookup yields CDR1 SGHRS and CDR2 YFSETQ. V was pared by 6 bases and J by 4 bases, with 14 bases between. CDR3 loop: CASTPPGVGANVLTF. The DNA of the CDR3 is TGCGCCAGCACCCCTCCGGGGGTCGGGGCCAACGTCCTGACTTTC.

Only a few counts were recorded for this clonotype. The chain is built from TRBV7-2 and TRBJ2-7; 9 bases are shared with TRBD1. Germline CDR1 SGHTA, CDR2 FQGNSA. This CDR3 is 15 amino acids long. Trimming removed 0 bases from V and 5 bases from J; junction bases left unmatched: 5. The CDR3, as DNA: TGTGCCAGCAGCTTAGCGGGGACAGGGCTCCACGAGCAGTACTTC. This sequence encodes CASSLAGTGLHEQYF.

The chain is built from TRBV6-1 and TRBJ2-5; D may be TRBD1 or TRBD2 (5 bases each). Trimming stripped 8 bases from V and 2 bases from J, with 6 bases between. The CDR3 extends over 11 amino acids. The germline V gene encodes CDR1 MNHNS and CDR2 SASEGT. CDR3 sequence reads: CASGTQETQYF. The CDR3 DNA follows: TGTGCCAGCGGGACGCAAGAGACCCAGTACTTC.

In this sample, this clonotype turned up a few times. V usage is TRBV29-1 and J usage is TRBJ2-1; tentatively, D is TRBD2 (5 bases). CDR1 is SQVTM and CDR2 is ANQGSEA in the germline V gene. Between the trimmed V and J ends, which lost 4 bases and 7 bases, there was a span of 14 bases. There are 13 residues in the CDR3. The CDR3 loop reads CSVVRLAQNEQFF. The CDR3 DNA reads TGCAGCGTTGTAAGGCTAGCCCAGAATGAGCAGTTCTTC.

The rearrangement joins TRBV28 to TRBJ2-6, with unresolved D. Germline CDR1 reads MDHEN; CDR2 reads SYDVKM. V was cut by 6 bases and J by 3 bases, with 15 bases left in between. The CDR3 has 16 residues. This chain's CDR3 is CASRTQTGHGANVLTF. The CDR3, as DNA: TGTGCCAGCAGAACGCAGACCGGGCATGGGGCCAACGTCCTGACTTTC.

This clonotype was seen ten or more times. CDR3 sequence reads: CATLNEGGLAIGYEQYF. In nucleotides, the CDR3 is TGTGCCACCTTGAACGAAGGGGGACTAGCGATCGGTTACGAGCAGTACTTC. The chain uses TRBV7-9 and TRBJ2-7, with 10 nucleotides matching TRBD2. This CDR3 is built from 17 residues. J gave up 4 bases and V 10 bases, and 19 bases lay outside the gene matches. CDR1 is SEHNR and CDR2 is FQNEAQ in the germline V gene (reference sequence).

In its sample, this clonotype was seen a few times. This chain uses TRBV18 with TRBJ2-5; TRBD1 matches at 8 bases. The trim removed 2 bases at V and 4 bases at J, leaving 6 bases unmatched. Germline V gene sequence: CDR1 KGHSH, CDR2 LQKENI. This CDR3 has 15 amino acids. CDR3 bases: TGTGCCAGCTCACCAGGACAGGGACAGAGAGAGACCCAGTACTTC. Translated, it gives CASSPGQGQRETQYF.

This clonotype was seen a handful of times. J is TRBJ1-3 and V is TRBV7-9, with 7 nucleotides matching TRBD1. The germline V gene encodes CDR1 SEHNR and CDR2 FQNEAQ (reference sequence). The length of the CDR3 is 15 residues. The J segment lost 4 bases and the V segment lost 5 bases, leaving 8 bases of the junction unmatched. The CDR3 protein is CASSPSGGRGNTIYF. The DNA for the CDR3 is TGTGCCAGCAGCCCTTCAGGGGGACGAGGAAACACCATATATTTT.

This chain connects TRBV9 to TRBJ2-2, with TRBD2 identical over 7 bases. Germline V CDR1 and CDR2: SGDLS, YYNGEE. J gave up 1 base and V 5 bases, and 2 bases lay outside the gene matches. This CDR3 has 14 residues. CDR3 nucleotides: TGTGCCAGCAGGGAGCGGGAGAACACCGGGGAGCTGTTTTTT. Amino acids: CASRERENTGELFF.

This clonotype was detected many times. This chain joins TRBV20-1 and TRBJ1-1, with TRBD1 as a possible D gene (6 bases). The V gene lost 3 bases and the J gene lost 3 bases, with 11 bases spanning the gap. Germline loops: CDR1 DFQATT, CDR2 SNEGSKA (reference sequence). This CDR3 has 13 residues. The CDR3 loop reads CSARPGGDTEAFF. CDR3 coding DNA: TGCAGTGCTAGGCCCGGGGGCGACACTGAAGCTTTCTTT.

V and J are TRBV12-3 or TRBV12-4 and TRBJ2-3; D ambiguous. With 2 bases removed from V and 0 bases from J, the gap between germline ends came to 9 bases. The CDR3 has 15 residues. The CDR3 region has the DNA TGTGCCAGCAGTTTATGGCAGAAAAGCACAGATACGCAGTATTTT. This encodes CASSLWQKSTDTQYF.

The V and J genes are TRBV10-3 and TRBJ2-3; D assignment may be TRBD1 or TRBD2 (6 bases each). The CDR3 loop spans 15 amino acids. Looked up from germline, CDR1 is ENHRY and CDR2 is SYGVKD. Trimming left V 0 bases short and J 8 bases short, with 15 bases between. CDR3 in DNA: TGTGCCATCAGTGAGTCCACGCGGGACATCGGTACGCAGTATTTT. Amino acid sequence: CAISESTRDIGTQYF.

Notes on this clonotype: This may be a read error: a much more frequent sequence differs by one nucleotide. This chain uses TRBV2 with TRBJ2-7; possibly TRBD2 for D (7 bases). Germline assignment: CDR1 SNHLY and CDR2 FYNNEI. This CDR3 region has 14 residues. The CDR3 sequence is CTSSEARGGHEQYF. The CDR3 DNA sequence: TGTACCAGCAGTGAAGCGAGGGGGGGCCACGAGCAGTACTTC.

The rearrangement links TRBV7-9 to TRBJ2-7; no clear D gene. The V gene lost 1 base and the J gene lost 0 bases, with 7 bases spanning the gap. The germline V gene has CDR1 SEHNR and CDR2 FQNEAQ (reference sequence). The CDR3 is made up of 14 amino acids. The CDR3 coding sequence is TGTGCCAGCAGCTTAGGTAGCAGCTCCTACGAGCAGTACTTC. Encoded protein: CASSLGSSSYEQYF.

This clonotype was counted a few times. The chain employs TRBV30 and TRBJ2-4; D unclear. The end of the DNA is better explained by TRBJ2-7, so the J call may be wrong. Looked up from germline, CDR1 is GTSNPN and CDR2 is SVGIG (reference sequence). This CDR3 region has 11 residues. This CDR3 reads CAWGMSYEQYF. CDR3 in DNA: TGTGCCTGGGGGATGTCCTACGAGCAGTACTTC.

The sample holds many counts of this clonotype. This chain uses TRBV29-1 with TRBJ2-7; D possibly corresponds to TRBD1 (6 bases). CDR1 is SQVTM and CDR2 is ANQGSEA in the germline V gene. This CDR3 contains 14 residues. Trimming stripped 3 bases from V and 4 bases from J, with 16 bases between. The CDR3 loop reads CSVELLSQGYEQYF. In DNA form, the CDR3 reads TGCAGCGTTGAGCTCCTCAGCCAGGGGTACGAGCAGTACTTC.

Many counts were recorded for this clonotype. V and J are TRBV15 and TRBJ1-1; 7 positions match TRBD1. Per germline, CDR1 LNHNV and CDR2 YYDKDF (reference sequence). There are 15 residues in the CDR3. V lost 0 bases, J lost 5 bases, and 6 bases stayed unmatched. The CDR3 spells CATSRDPTGSTEAFF. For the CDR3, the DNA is TGTGCCACCAGCAGAGACCCGACAGGGTCTACTGAAGCTTTCTTT.

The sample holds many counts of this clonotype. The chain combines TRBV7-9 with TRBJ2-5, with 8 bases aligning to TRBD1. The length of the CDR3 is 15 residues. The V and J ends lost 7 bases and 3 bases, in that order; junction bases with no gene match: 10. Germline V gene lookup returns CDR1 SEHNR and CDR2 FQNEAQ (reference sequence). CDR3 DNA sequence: TGTGCCAGCAACACGGACAGGGATTATGAAGAGACCCAGTACTTC. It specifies CASNTDRDYEETQYF.

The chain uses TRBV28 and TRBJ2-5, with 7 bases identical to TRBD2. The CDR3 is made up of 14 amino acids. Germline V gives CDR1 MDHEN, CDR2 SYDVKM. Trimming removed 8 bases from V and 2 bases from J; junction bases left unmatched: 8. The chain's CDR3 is CASRPAGIQETQYF. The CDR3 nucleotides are TGTGCCAGCCGTCCAGCGGGGATTCAAGAGACCCAGTACTTC.

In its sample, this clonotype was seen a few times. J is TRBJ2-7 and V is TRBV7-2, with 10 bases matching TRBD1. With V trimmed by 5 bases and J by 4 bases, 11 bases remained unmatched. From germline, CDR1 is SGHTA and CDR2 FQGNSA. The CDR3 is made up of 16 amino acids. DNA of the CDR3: TGTGCCAGCAGCCCTGGGACAGGGGCGAATTATTACGAGCAGTACTTC. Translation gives CASSPGTGANYYEQYF.

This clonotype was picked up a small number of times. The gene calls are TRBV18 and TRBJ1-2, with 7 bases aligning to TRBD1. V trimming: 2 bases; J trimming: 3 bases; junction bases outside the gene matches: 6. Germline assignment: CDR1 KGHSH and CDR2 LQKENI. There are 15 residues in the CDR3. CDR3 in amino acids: CASSPVGQVDYGYTF. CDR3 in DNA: TGTGCCAGCTCACCAGTTGGACAGGTTGACTATGGCTACACCTTC.

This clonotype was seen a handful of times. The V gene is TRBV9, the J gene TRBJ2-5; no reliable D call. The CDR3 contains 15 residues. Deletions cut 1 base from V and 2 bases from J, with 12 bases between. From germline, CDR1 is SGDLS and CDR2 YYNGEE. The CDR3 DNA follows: TGTGCCAGCAGCGTATTAGCAAATCAGCAAGAGACCCAGTACTTC. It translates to CASSVLANQQETQYF.

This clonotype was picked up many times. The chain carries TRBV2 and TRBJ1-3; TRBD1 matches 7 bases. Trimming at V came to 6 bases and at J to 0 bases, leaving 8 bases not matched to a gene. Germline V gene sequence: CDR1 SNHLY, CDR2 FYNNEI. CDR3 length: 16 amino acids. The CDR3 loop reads CASREQGLSSGNTIYF. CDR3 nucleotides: TGTGCCAGCAGAGAACAGGGGCTGAGCTCTGGAAACACCATATATTTT.

The CDR3 protein is CASSMTSLGAGELFF. In DNA form, the CDR3 reads TGCGCCAGCAGCATGACTAGCCTGGGAGCCGGGGAGCTGTTTTTT. This chain connects TRBV5-1 to TRBJ2-2, with 7 bases lining up with TRBD2. This CDR3 comprises 15 residues. The V and J ends lost 4 bases and 6 bases, in that order; junction bases with no gene match: 9. CDR1 and CDR2 (germline): SGHRS, YFSETQ.